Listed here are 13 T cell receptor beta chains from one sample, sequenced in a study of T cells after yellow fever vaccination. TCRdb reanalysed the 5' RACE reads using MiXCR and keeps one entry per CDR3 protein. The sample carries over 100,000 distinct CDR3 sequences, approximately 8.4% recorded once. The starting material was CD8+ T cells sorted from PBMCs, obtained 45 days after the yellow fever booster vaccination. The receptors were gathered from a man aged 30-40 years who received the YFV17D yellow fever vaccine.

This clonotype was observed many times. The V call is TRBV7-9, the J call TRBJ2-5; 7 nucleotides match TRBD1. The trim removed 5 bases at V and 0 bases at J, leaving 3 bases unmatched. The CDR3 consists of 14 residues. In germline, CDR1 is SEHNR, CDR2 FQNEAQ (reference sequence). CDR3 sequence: CASSPDRDQETQYF. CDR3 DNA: TGTGCCAGCAGCCCTGACAGGGACCAAGAGACCCAGTACTTC.

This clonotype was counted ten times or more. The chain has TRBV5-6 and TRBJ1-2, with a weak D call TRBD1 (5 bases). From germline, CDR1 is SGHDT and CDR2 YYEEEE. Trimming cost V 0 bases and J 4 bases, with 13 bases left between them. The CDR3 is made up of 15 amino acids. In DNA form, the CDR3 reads TGTGCCAGCAGCTTGGCTGGGGGTAGCGGCTATGGCTACACCTTC. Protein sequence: CASSLAGGSGYGYTF.

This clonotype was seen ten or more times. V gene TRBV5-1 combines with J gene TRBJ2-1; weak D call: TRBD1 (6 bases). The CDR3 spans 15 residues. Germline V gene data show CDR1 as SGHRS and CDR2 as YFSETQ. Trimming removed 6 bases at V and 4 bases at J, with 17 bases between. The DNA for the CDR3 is TGCGCCAGCACGGCTCACGCAGGGGAGTACAATGAGCAGTTCTTC. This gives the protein CASTAHAGEYNEQFF.

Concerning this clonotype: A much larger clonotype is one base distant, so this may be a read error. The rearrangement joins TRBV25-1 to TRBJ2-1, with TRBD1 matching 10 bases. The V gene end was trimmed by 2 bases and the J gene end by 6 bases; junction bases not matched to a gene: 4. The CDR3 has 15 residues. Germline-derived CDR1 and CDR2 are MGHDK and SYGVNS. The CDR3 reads CASSERDRGCNEQFF. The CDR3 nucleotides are TGTGCCAGCAGTGAACGGGACAGGGGCTGCAATGAGCAGTTCTTC.

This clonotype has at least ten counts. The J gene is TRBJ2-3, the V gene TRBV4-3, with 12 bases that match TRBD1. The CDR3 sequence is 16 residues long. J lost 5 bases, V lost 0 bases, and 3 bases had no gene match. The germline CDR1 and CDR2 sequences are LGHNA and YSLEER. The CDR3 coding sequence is TGCGCCAGCAGCCAAGAGGGACAGGGGGCCATAGATACGCAGTATTTT. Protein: CASSQEGQGAIDTQYF.

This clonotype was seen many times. CDR3 region: CASSQGGTSNYGYTF. CDR3 coding DNA: TGTGCCAGCAGCCAGGGTGGGACGTCCAACTATGGCTACACCTTC. J is TRBJ1-2 and V is TRBV4-2; possible D gene TRBD1, 5 bases. Germline V CDR1 and CDR2: LGHNA, YNFKEQ. The V end was cut by 3 bases, the J end by 2 bases, with 13 bases between. The CDR3 covers 15 residues.

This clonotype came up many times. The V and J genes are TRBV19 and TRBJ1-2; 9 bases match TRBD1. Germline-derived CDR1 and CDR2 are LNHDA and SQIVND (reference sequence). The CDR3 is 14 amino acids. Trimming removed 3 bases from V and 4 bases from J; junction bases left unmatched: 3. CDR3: CASSMDRGVYGYTF. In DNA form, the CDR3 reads TGTGCCAGTAGTATGGACAGGGGTGTCTATGGCTACACCTTC.

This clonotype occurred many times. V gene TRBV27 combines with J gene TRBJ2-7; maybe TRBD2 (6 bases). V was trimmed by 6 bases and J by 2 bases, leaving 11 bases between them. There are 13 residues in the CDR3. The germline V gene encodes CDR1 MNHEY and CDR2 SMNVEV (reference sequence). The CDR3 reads CASSSGLTYEQYF. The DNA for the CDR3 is TGTGCCAGCAGCAGCGGACTAACCTACGAGCAGTACTTC.

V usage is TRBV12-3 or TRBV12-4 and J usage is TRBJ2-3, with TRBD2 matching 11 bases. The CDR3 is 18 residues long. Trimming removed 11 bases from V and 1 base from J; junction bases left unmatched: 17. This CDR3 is CAFSLIRPGLAGTDTQYF. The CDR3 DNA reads TGTGCCTTCAGTTTAATACGGCCGGGACTAGCGGGCACAGATACGCAGTATTTT.

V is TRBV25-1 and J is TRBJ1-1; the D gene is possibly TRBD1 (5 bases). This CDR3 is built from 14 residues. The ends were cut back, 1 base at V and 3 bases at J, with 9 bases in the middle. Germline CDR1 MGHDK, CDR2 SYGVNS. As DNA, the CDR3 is TGTGCCAGCAGTGAATTCTTGGGGCACACTGAAGCTTTCTTT. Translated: CASSEFLGHTEAFF.

CDR3 DNA: TGTGCTAGTGGTTTGGTACCCAATCGGGGGGATGAGCAGTTCTTC. Translating gives CASGLVPNRGDEQFF. The gene calls are TRBV12-5 and TRBJ2-1, with TRBD2 matching over 7 bases. The CDR3 is made up of 15 amino acids. V gave up 0 bases and J gave up 8 bases; unmatched junction bases: 7. Germline values: CDR1 LGHNT, CDR2 FRNRAP.

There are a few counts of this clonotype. The CDR3 DNA reads as TGTGCCAGCAGTTATGGGTCCGGATCAGCTCATCCGCAGTTCTTC. This encodes CASSYGSGSAHPQFF. The rearrangement joins TRBV6-5 to TRBJ2-1; no clear D gene. Germline CDR1 and CDR2: MNHEY and SVGAGI. Between the trimmed V and J ends, which lost 3 bases and 12 bases, there was a span of 21 bases. There are 15 residues in the CDR3.

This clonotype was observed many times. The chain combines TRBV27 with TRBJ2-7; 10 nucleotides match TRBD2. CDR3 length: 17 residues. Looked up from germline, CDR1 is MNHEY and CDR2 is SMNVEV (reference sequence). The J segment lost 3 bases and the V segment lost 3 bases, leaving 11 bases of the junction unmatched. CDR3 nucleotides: TGTGCCAGCAGTTTCTTCGCCCCTAGCGGGAGCCACTACGAGCAGTACTTC. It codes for CASSFFAPSGSHYEQYF.